The rows below give T cell receptor beta chains drawn from one sample of a study of shared clonotypes between healthy human individuals. Profiled with immunoSEQ multiplex PCR; TCRdb holds only in-frame clones, not every one. The sample carries more than 1,200,000 clones, about 98.5% recorded once. The sequencing sample was made of naive CD4+ T cells sorted from blood. These receptors were taken from a man younger than 45 in good health. Both conserved end residues are part of each CDR3. The D gene is left open where the match is weak. A clone size is listed for some rows: how often the clone was seen (once, few, many), or a class if it is expanded.

j_gene: TRBJ2-7
v_gene: TRBV28
d_gene: NA
abundance: once
CDR3aa: CASSLSRTVAYEQYF
CDR3nt: TGTGCCAGCAGTTTATCACGGACAGTCGCCTACGAGCAGTACTTC

j_gene: TRBJ2-3
v_gene: TRBV9
d_gene: NA
abundance: NA
CDR3aa: CASSVRGEADTQYF
CDR3nt: TGTGCCAGCAGCGTAAGAGGAGAGGCAGATACGCAGTATTTT

j_gene: TRBJ1-1
v_gene: TRBV18
d_gene: TRBD1
abundance: NA
CDR3aa: CASSRQGVNTEAFF
CDR3nt: TGTGCCAGCTCCCGACAGGGGGTTAACACTGAAGCTTTCTTT

j_gene: TRBJ2-1
v_gene: TRBV7-9
d_gene: TRBD2
abundance: NA
CDR3aa: CASSQTGTSGYYNEQFF
CDR3nt: TGTGCCAGCAGTCAGACCGGGACTAGCGGTTACTACAATGAGCAGTTCTTC

j_gene: TRBJ2-2
v_gene: TRBV29-1
d_gene: NA
abundance: NA
CDR3aa: CSVEMTHYNTGELFF
CDR3nt: TGCAGCGTTGAAATGACTCATTACAACACCGGGGAGCTGTTTTTT

j_gene: TRBJ2-7
v_gene: TRBV5-4
d_gene: NA
abundance: NA
CDR3aa: CASSLDPPYEQYF
CDR3nt: TGTGCCAGCAGCTTGGATCCACCGTACGAGCAGTACTTC

j_gene: TRBJ2-7
v_gene: TRBV30
d_gene: TRBD1
abundance: NA
CDR3aa: CAWKTGWDSKQVDSYEQYF
CDR3nt: TGTGCCTGGAAAACCGGCTGGGACAGCAAACAGGTTGACTCCTACGAGCAGTACTTC

j_gene: TRBJ1-1
v_gene: TRBV4-3
d_gene: NA
abundance: NA
CDR3aa: CASSREPGRNTEAFF
CDR3nt: TGCGCCAGCAGCCGCGAACCCGGGAGGAACACTGAAGCTTTCTTT

j_gene: TRBJ1-3
v_gene: TRBV18
d_gene: TRBD1
abundance: NA
CDR3aa: CASSPSPQGAETIYF
CDR3nt: TGTGCCAGCTCACCCTCGCCACAGGGGGCGGAGACCATATATTTT

j_gene: TRBJ2-5
v_gene: TRBV5-4
d_gene: NA
abundance: NA
CDR3aa: CASSSGRTQETQYF
CDR3nt: TGTGCCAGCAGCTCGGGACGCACCCAAGAGACCCAGTACTTC

j_gene: TRBJ1-5
v_gene: TRBV7-2
d_gene: NA
abundance: NA
CDR3aa: CASSLLNQPQHF
CDR3nt: TGTGCCAGCAGCTTACTGAATCAGCCCCAGCATTTT

j_gene: TRBJ2-7
v_gene: TRBV5-6
d_gene: NA
abundance: NA
CDR3aa: CASSRTSYEQYF
CDR3nt: TGTGCCAGCAGCCGGACCTCCTACGAGCAGTACTTC

j_gene: TRBJ2-2
v_gene: TRBV7-3
d_gene: NA
abundance: NA
CDR3aa: CASSFPGDPGTGELFF
CDR3nt: TGTGCCAGCAGCTTCCCAGGGGATCCAGGGACCGGGGAGCTGTTTTTT

j_gene: TRBJ2-7
v_gene: TRBV10-1
d_gene: TRBD2
abundance: NA
CDR3aa: CASSEGLAGAYEQYF
CDR3nt: TGCGCCAGCAGTGAGGGACTAGCGGGAGCCTACGAGCAGTACTTC

j_gene: TRBJ2-3
v_gene: TRBV7-9
d_gene: NA
abundance: once
CDR3aa: CASSFYPEDTDTQYF
CDR3nt: TGTGCCAGCAGCTTCTATCCTGAAGACACAGATACGCAGTATTTT

j_gene: TRBJ2-5
v_gene: TRBV18
d_gene: TRBD1
abundance: NA
CDR3aa: CASSPGQGPETQYF
CDR3nt: TGTGCCAGCTCACCTGGACAGGGGCCGGAGACCCAGTACTTC

j_gene: TRBJ1-4
v_gene: TRBV2
d_gene: TRBD1
abundance: once
CDR3aa: CASSGTGVLGEKLFF
CDR3nt: TGTGCCAGCAGTGGGACAGGGGTACTAGGGGAAAAACTGTTTTTT

j_gene: TRBJ2-5
v_gene: TRBV19
d_gene: TRBD2
abundance: NA
CDR3aa: CASSIPGRDRETQYF
CDR3nt: TGTGCCAGTAGTATACCTGGGAGGGATCGAGAGACCCAGTACTTC

j_gene: TRBJ2-1
v_gene: TRBV5-1
d_gene: TRBD2
abundance: NA
CDR3aa: CASSPKTSGVYNEQFF
CDR3nt: TGCGCCAGCAGTCCTAAGACTAGCGGGGTTTACAATGAGCAGTTCTTC

j_gene: TRBJ2-6
v_gene: TRBV28
d_gene: NA
abundance: NA
CDR3aa: CASSLHLGSGANVLTF
CDR3nt: TGTGCCAGCAGTCTACATTTGGGCTCTGGGGCCAACGTCCTGACTTTC

j_gene: TRBJ2-3
v_gene: TRBV16
d_gene: TRBD1
abundance: NA
CDR3aa: CASSFRTGVIDTQYF
CDR3nt: TGTGCCAGCAGCTTTCGGACAGGGGTGATAGATACGCAGTATTTT

j_gene: TRBJ2-5
v_gene: TRBV18
d_gene: NA
abundance: NA
CDR3aa: CASSSQQGSGRETQYF
CDR3nt: TGTGCCAGCTCATCTCAACAGGGGTCCGGGAGAGAGACCCAGTACTTC

j_gene: TRBJ1-5
v_gene: TRBV30
d_gene: TRBD1
abundance: NA
CDR3aa: CAWSKTGEGAQHF
CDR3nt: TGTGCCTGGAGTAAGACAGGGGAGGGGGCCCAGCATTTT

j_gene: TRBJ1-4
v_gene: TRBV11-2
d_gene: NA
abundance: NA
CDR3aa: CASSLAKWEKLFF
CDR3nt: TGTGCCAGCAGCTTAGCAAAATGGGAAAAACTGTTTTTT

j_gene: TRBJ1-2
v_gene: TRBV15
d_gene: NA
abundance: NA
CDR3aa: CATSRDRLSTLGPYGYTF
CDR3nt: TGTGCCACCAGCAGAGATCGATTGTCGACCCTAGGTCCATATGGCTACACCTTC

j_gene: TRBJ1-4
v_gene: TRBV5-1
d_gene: NA
abundance: NA
CDR3aa: CASSLDSRNEKLFF
CDR3nt: TGCGCCAGCAGCTTGGACAGCCGAAATGAAAAACTGTTTTTT

j_gene: TRBJ1-4
v_gene: TRBV7-9
d_gene: TRBD1
abundance: NA
CDR3aa: CASSPGTGVNEKLFF
CDR3nt: TGTGCCAGCAGCCCCGGGACAGGGGTTAACGAAAAACTGTTTTTT

j_gene: TRBJ2-1
v_gene: TRBV28
d_gene: NA
abundance: NA
CDR3aa: CASQSPRAGRSYNEQFF
CDR3nt: TGTGCCAGCCAGTCGCCCCGGGCGGGGAGATCCTACAATGAGCAGTTCTTC

j_gene: TRBJ1-2
v_gene: TRBV2
d_gene: NA
abundance: NA
CDR3aa: CASSGTARGGYTF
CDR3nt: TGTGCCAGCAGCGGTACAGCGAGAGGTGGCTACACCTTC

j_gene: TRBJ2-1
v_gene: TRBV27
d_gene: TRBD2
abundance: NA
CDR3aa: CASSSLSSGRAREQFF
CDR3nt: TGTGCCAGCAGCTCTTTGTCTAGCGGGAGGGCCAGGGAGCAGTTCTTC

j_gene: TRBJ2-1
v_gene: TRBV25-1
d_gene: NA
abundance: NA
CDR3aa: CASSGKAGSYNEQFF
CDR3nt: TGTGCCAGCAGTGGAAAGGCGGGCTCCTACAATGAGCAGTTCTTC

j_gene: TRBJ1-2
v_gene: TRBV7-9
d_gene: NA
abundance: NA
CDR3aa: CASSSQGTGGYTF
CDR3nt: TGTGCCAGCAGCTCACAGGGTACTGGTGGCTACACCTTC

j_gene: TRBJ2-1
v_gene: TRBV28
d_gene: NA
abundance: NA
CDR3aa: CASSLNWSSYNEQFF
CDR3nt: TGTGCCAGCAGCCTAAATTGGTCCTCCTACAATGAGCAGTTCTTC

j_gene: TRBJ2-5
v_gene: TRBV6-5
d_gene: NA
abundance: NA
CDR3aa: CASSWGGAKETQYF
CDR3nt: TGTGCCAGCAGTTGGGGGGGGGCCAAAGAGACCCAGTACTTC

j_gene: TRBJ2-7
v_gene: TRBV14
d_gene: TRBD2
abundance: NA
CDR3aa: CASRNSGSHEQYF
CDR3nt: TGTGCCAGCCGGAATAGCGGGAGCCACGAGCAGTACTTC

j_gene: TRBJ1-3
v_gene: TRBV18
d_gene: NA
abundance: NA
CDR3aa: CASSPSGTGNTIYF
CDR3nt: TGTGCCAGCTCCCCGTCGGGGACCGGAAACACCATATATTTT

j_gene: TRBJ2-3
v_gene: TRBV19
d_gene: NA
abundance: once
CDR3aa: CASSAKTVGPDTQYF
CDR3nt: TGTGCCAGTAGTGCAAAAACTGTGGGGCCAGATACGCAGTATTTT

j_gene: TRBJ2-1
v_gene: TRBV5-1
d_gene: NA
abundance: once
CDR3aa: CASSPMGVTYNEQFF
CDR3nt: TGCGCCAGCAGCCCGATGGGGGTCACCTACAATGAGCAGTTCTTC

j_gene: TRBJ2-1
v_gene: TRBV10-1
d_gene: NA
abundance: NA
CDR3aa: CASSESILASEQFF
CDR3nt: TGCGCCAGCAGTGAGTCGATACTCGCAAGTGAGCAGTTCTTC

j_gene: TRBJ2-1
v_gene: TRBV11-2
d_gene: NA
abundance: once
CDR3aa: CASSFLPVTSYNEQFF
CDR3nt: TGTGCCAGCAGCTTCCTACCGGTGACCTCCTACAATGAGCAGTTCTTC

j_gene: TRBJ1-1
v_gene: TRBV7-9
d_gene: NA
abundance: NA
CDR3aa: CASSLQGGTEAFF
CDR3nt: TGTGCCAGCAGCCTTCAGGGAGGCACTGAAGCTTTCTTT

j_gene: TRBJ2-1
v_gene: TRBV6-5
d_gene: TRBD1
abundance: NA
CDR3aa: CASRDRGFDNEQFF
CDR3nt: TGTGCCAGCAGGGACAGGGGATTCGACAATGAGCAGTTCTTC

j_gene: TRBJ2-4
v_gene: TRBV19
d_gene: NA
abundance: NA
CDR3aa: CASSIGGTLAKNIQYF
CDR3nt: TGTGCCAGTAGTATCGGTGGGACGCTAGCCAAAAACATTCAGTACTTC

j_gene: TRBJ1-1
v_gene: TRBV11-2
d_gene: NA
abundance: NA
CDR3aa: CASSIGRSTMNTEAFF
CDR3nt: TGTGCCAGCAGCATCGGACGGAGTACAATGAACACTGAAGCTTTCTTT

j_gene: TRBJ1-5
v_gene: TRBV30
d_gene: NA
abundance: NA
CDR3aa: CAWSPSSDQPQHF
CDR3nt: TGTGCCTGGAGCCCCTCCTCCGATCAGCCCCAGCATTTT

j_gene: TRBJ2-1
v_gene: TRBV19
d_gene: TRBD1
abundance: NA
CDR3aa: CASSIGQGSYNEQFF
CDR3nt: TGTGCCAGTAGTATCGGACAGGGGTCCTACAATGAGCAGTTCTTC

j_gene: TRBJ2-1
v_gene: TRBV29-1
d_gene: NA
abundance: NA
CDR3aa: CSARGLFYNEQFF
CDR3nt: TGCAGCGCAAGAGGACTATTCTACAATGAGCAGTTCTTC

j_gene: TRBJ2-3
v_gene: TRBV30
d_gene: NA
abundance: NA
CDR3aa: CAWSGLKDQTFTDTQYF
CDR3nt: TGTGCCTGGAGCGGACTAAAGGACCAGACGTTCACAGATACGCAGTATTTT

j_gene: TRBJ1-2
v_gene: TRBV27
d_gene: NA
abundance: NA
CDR3aa: CASRGQLEGGYTF
CDR3nt: TGTGCCAGCAGAGGACAGCTGGAAGGTGGCTACACCTTC

j_gene: TRBJ2-2
v_gene: TRBV29-1
d_gene: TRBD1
abundance: NA
CDR3aa: CSVGQGAVTGELFF
CDR3nt: TGCAGCGTTGGGCAGGGGGCGGTCACCGGGGAGCTGTTTTTT

j_gene: TRBJ2-7
v_gene: TRBV27
d_gene: NA
abundance: once
CDR3aa: CASSLRQGLYEQYF
CDR3nt: TGTGCCAGCAGTTTACGGCAGGGACTGTACGAGCAGTACTTC

j_gene: TRBJ1-1
v_gene: TRBV28
d_gene: NA
abundance: NA
CDR3aa: CASSLMNTEAFF
CDR3nt: TGTGCCAGCAGTTTAATGAACACTGAAGCTTTCTTT